This TCR beta chain was sequenced during a study of tumor and adjacent non-tumor tissue in lung cancer. Study-wide context: The patients, roughly 9 men and roughly 5 women, were about 30 to 85 with stage I to III disease. Each sample yielded a few million productive TCRbeta reads on average.

The template was RNA from unsorted bulk tissue. Details on this clonotype: Its antigen is still unknown. Relative to the germline gene, one junction end is altered; a read error may explain this.

Study conclusions and caveats: Tumor repertoires had a smaller top 100 clone share than normal lung. Tumor TCR diversity, when higher, was linked to shorter survival.

The CDR3 totals 17 residues. CDR1 and CDR2 from the germline V gene are SGHRS and YFSETQ. The library came from three nested PCR rounds adapted from ARM-PCR protocols. MiXCR, run by TCRdb on the multiplex PCR reads, gives a single entry per CDR3 protein. The table has 65,000 to 90,000 distinct CDR3 sequences, around 75% seen once. This receptor was identified in a woman in her fifties or sixties with non-small cell lung cancer. Material for sequencing was lung tumor tissue. The V gene is TRBV5-1, the J gene TRBJ2-1; TRBD2 matches 14 bases. Here the CDR3 reads CASSLYRLAGGPDEQFF. CDR3 DNA: TGCGCCAGCAGCCTCTACAGACTAGCGGGAGGGCCTGATGAACAGTTCTTC.